This T cell receptor beta chain derives from a study of PD-1 blockade in classical Hodgkin lymphoma. Study-wide results and limits: Reported findings placed baseline TCR diversity lower in newly diagnosed patients (compared with healthy donors).

A word on this clone: Its antigen is as yet unknown.

Data came from immunoSEQ multiplex PCR; TCRdb stores just in-frame clones and leaves some out. The sample gives about 86,000 clones, approximately 89% of which show up once; over 8.5% is in the top ten. V lost 0 bases and J 2 bases, leaving 8 bases between the germline ends. This CDR3 is 14 amino acids long. CDR1 and CDR2 from the germline V gene are LGHNA and YNFKEQ. Autologous stem cell transplantation was followed by relapse in every patient, and brentuximab vedotin exposure varied. Classification of best responses gave complete response, partial response or progressive disease. This receptor was taken from a human donor with classical Hodgkin lymphoma. The gene calls are TRBV4-2 and TRBJ2-7; D unresolved. The sequences come from peripheral blood mononuclear cells (PBMCs), collected before the second cycle of nivolumab. Written as DNA, the CDR3 is TGTGCCAGCAGCCAAGATCCCGGAGCCTACGAGCAGTACTTC. Residues: CASSQDPGAYEQYF.